Each of the 5 T cell receptor beta chains below was sequenced from the same sample in a study of beta chain features in type 1 diabetes. The investigators reverse transcribed all of the isolated RNA, so they sequenced expressed TCRB transcripts. Some clones are missing from TCRdb's copy, which holds only in-frame ones; the method was immunoSEQ multiplex PCR. The data show about 320,000 clones, approximately 14% seen once. The specimen was central memory CD4+ T cells from blood. These receptors all come from a man in his thirties or forties in good health.

This chain links TRBV5-1 with TRBJ1-1, with no clear D. Trimming removed 0 bases from V and 0 bases from J, with 3 bases in between. This CDR3 has 13 residues. CDR1 and CDR2 (germline): SGHRS, YFSETQ. CDR3: CASSLDLNTEAFF. In DNA, the CDR3 is TGCGCCAGCAGCTTGGATCTGAACACTGAAGCTTTCTTT.

This clone was seen more than once but under ten times. J is TRBJ1-3 and V is TRBV6-5; possibly TRBD1 for D (5 bases). The germline V gene encodes CDR1 MNHEY and CDR2 SVGAGI. V was trimmed by 8 bases and J by 0 bases, leaving 14 bases between them. The CDR3 totals 15 residues. The CDR3 spells CASRRDGISGNTIYF. The CDR3 DNA is TGTGCCAGCCGCCGGGACGGGATCTCTGGAAACACCATATATTTT.

Many counts were recorded for this clone. The V and J genes are TRBV6-1 and TRBJ1-5, with a possible D match to TRBD1 (6 bases). Trimming took 4 bases from V and 1 from J, leaving 14 bases between them. The germline V gene encodes CDR1 MNHNS and CDR2 SASEGT. The CDR3 length is 16 residues. The CDR3 DNA follows: TGTGCCAGCAGTGGTAGGACAGCCTTGAGCAATCAGCCCCAGCATTTT. Translation gives CASSGRTALSNQPQHF.

This clone was observed a handful of times. Different DNA sequences within this sample yield the same CDR3. V usage is TRBV5-1 and J usage is TRBJ1-2; the match to TRBD1 covers 12 bases. Trimming took 4 bases from V and 4 from J; bases not matched to a gene: 2. Germline lookup yields CDR1 SGHRS and CDR2 YFSETQ. The CDR3 is 14 amino acids. The CDR3 DNA is TGCGCCAGCAGCAGGGGACAGGGGGCCTATGGCTACACCTTC. Protein sequence: CASSRGQGAYGYTF.

The rearrangement uses TRBV30 and TRBJ1-4, with D uncertain. Germline values: CDR1 GTSNPN, CDR2 SVGIG (reference sequence). The CDR3 has 13 residues. The ends were cut back, 7 bases at V and 4 bases at J, with 13 bases in the middle. The CDR3 DNA is TGTGCCTTCTTTCCGGGGAATAATGAAAAACTGTTTTTT. Translating gives CAFFPGNNEKLFF.